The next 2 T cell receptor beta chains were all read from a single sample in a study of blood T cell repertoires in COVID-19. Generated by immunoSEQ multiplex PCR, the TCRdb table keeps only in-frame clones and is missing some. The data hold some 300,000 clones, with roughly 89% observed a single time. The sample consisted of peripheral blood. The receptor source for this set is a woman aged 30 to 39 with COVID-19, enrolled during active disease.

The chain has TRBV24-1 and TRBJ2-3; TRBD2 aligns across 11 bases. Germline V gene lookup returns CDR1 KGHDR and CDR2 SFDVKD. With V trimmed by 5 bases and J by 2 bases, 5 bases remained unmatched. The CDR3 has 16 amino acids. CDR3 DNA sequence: TGTGCCACCAGTGGCCTGGGACTAGCGGCCACAGATACGCAGTATTTT. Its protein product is CATSGLGLAATDTQYF.

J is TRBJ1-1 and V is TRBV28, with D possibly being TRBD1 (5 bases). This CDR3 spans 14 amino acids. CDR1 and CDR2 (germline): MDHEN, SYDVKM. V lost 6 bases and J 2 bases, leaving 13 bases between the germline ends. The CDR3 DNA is TGTGCCAGCAGACAGACAGAGACTAACACTGAAGCTTTCTTT. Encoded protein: CASRQTETNTEAFF.